This T cell receptor (beta chain) derives from a study of T-cell memory formation after mild COVID-19 (dated by TCRdb to the early 2020s). Background on the whole study: TCR sequence clusters from the two donors were found to be largely donor specific. T-cell clones expanding and contracting after mild COVID-19 in a couple of donors were tracked by longitudinal TCRalpha and TCRbeta repertoire sequencing. The cohort was made up of two young adult volunteers, one female and one male, who were previously healthy.

This clonotype was observed a handful of times. Its antigen target is currently unknown. No base quality values were provided; no much bigger clone lies one nucleotide off. Study-level results and caveats: The second-wave clones that peaked on day 37 were not confirmed to be SARS-CoV-2 specific. Some responding clones were found in pre-infection memory, which suggests that pre-existing cross-reactive memory T cells took part in the SARS-CoV-2 response. Only two mild cases were covered in the study, and larger cohorts including severe cases with pre-infection samples were considered necessary. Contracting CD4+ clones turned up mainly in the CM and EM memory subsets, whereas EMRA was where CD8+ clones were enriched. Balanced CD4/CD8 phenotypes were observed for clones contracting from day 15 to 85, whereas a bias towards CD4+ was observed for a second wave of clones expanding from day 15 to 37.

Sequenced on an Illumina NovaSeq 6000. cDNA libraries for TCRalpha and TCRbeta were prepared by 5'RACE using constant-segment primers, with sample barcodes and unique molecular identifiers added. Trizol reagent was used to extract RNA from every sample. Library amplification was performed in two PCR steps, and a second sample barcode and Illumina TruSeq adapters were introduced in the second step. The libraries were sequenced on an Illumina NovaSeq using 2 x 150 bp paired-end reads. In the source study's methods: Demultiplexing of reads and collapsing into UMI-guided consensus sequences were performed with migec v1.2.7. With mixcr v2.1.11, UMI consensuses were aligned to TRA and TRB V and J templates and assembled into clonotypes. Clonotypes were classified as expanded or contracted when called significant by both edgeR and NoisET, with noise models trained on biological replicates. For edgeR calls, a false discovery rate-adjusted p below 0.01 and a log2 fold-change threshold of 1 were applied. As an exploratory analysis of dynamics, PCA with hierarchical clustering was applied to max-normalized trajectories of the 1000 most abundant clonotypes. Each responding clone was given a CD4 or CD8 phenotype based on the CD4+ and CD8+ repertoires, which had been sequenced separately. TCRdb's own reprocessing of the public reads used fastp at Q25 and MiXCR and kept productive beta chains. Rows with a matching CDR3 protein are joined into one entry that keeps the most common DNA and genes. It is TCRdb's table, rather than the study itself, that gives the V and J calls and clone size. The sample has hundreds of thousands of distinct CDR3 sequences on record, more than 15% of them singletons. Of the sample, 20% to 25% falls within the top ten clones.

CDR1 and CDR2 are drawn from the germline V gene: SQVTM, ANQGSEA. V and J are trimmed by 0 bases and 5 bases, and the gene matches miss 4 bases of the junction. The CDR3 holds 14 amino acids from the cysteine to the phenylalanine. Only the CDR3 DNA is retained, 42 bases long and in frame from the first base. PBMCs were isolated by Ficoll-Paque density gradient centrifugation. The sequencing input was PBMCs or a T cell subset sorted from them (not recorded which). The receptor was isolated from a man between 18 and 35 years old who had mild COVID-19 (a few samples of this study predate the infection). The sample titles of this study are shuffled in the database, so cell type and time point are left out; the donor was told from shared clones. The chain uses TRBV29-1 and TRBJ2-1; 7 of the junction bases match TRBD1. The DNA sequence reads TGCAGCGTTGAAGACGGGACAGTAAACAATGAGCAGTTCTTC. It translates to CSVEDGTVNNEQFF.